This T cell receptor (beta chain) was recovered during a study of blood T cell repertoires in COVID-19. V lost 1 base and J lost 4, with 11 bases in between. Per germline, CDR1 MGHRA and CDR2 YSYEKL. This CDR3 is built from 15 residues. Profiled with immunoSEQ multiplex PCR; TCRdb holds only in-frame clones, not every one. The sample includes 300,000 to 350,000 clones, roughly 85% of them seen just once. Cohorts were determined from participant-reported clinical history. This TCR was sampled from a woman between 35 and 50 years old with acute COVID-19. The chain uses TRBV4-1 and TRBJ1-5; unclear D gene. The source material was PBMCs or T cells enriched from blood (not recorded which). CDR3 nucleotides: TGCGCCAGCAGCCAAGTAGAGAGGGCTAATCAGCCCCAGCATTTT. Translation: CASSQVERANQPQHF.